Described below is a single T cell receptor beta chain sequence and its context. Germline CDR1 is KGHSH and CDR2 is LQKENI. This CDR3 is built from 15 residues. Losses at the gene ends were 6 bases for V and 1 base for J; bases not matched to a gene: 8. This sample was taken from a study of T-cell reconstitution after alpha-beta-depleted transplantation in children. This sample's TCRbeta library carried unique molecular identifier barcodes. TCRdb called the PCR reads again in MiXCR, with one record for every CDR3 protein. The sample carries some 640,000 distinct CDR3 sequences, 16% recorded once. The receptor's source is a human donor who donated a stem cell graft to a child with acute myeloid leukemia. Sequencing used PBMCs from the stem cell graft donor, obtained from the stem cell graft. The chain is built from TRBV18 and TRBJ1-2; 7 positions agree with TRBD1. CDR3 sequence reads: CASSQQGTRNYGYTF. CDR3 DNA sequence: TGTGCCAGCTCTCAACAGGGGACCCGTAACTATGGCTACACCTTC.